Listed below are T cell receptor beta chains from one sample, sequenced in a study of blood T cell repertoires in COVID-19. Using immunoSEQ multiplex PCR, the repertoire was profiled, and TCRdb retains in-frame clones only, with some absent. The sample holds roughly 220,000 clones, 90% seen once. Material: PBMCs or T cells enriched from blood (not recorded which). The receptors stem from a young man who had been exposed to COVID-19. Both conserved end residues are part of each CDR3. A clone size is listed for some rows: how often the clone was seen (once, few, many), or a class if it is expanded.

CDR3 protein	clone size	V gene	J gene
CASSPRTGDSYGYTF	few	TRBV19	TRBJ1-2
CASSLVLTSEAFF	-	TRBV5-1	TRBJ1-1
CASSFWAAQETQYF	-	TRBV5-5	TRBJ2-5
CASSEGTRDGYTF	-	TRBV6-5	TRBJ1-2
CASSSRTSGGTDTQYF	-	TRBV5-4	TRBJ2-3
CASSLLGTGNEKLFF	once	TRBV7-9	TRBJ1-4
CASSRRGRVTEAFF	-	TRBV7-8	TRBJ1-1
CASTKQGGNTEAFF	few	TRBV3-1/TRBV3-2	TRBJ1-1
CASSQDLSGLGGNTIYF	-	TRBV4-2	TRBJ1-3
CATSRDYTQTEAFF	-	TRBV15	TRBJ1-1
CASSRQGTEQFF	-	TRBV27	TRBJ2-1
CASSFAGASTDTQYF	-	TRBV7-6	TRBJ2-3
CASRPTTGGTEAFF	once	TRBV4-3	TRBJ1-1
CASSQLRGNYGYTF	-	TRBV16	TRBJ1-2
CASSESGNEQFF	-	TRBV6-1	TRBJ2-1
CASSQGGQRNQPQHF	-	TRBV4-1	TRBJ1-5
CASSEALMSGNQPQHF	-	TRBV2	TRBJ1-5
CASSVGGAHQETQYF	-	TRBV9	TRBJ2-5
CASSQEDRGWKQYF	-	TRBV4-1	TRBJ2-7
CASSPNRGALTDTQYF	-	TRBV7-2	TRBJ2-3
CASSGTVKETQYF	-	TRBV6-5	TRBJ2-5
CASRVQGARGYTF	-	TRBV12-3/TRBV12-4	TRBJ1-2
CASSLWASGVADTQYF	once	TRBV7-6	TRBJ2-3
CASSGAGVMHQPQHF	-	TRBV2	TRBJ1-5
CASRQDRGAGNEQFF	-	TRBV2	TRBJ2-1
CASSWRTGSEQYF	-	TRBV7-9	TRBJ2-7
CASREGPYEQYF	-	TRBV19	TRBJ2-7
CTLPQPQHF	-	TRBV20-1	TRBJ1-5
CASEDSAISGANVLTF	-	TRBV2	TRBJ2-6